This TCR beta chain was identified in a study of Graves' ophthalmopathy and Graves' hyperthyroidism. RNA transcripts were the source from which TCR beta CDR3 regions were amplified. First-round RT-PCR with HTBI primers preceded a second-round multiplex PCR. TCRdb redid the calling of the multiplex PCR reads with MiXCR, one entry per CDR3 protein. The profile shows about 150,000 distinct CDR3 sequences, 30% to 45% of them singletons. CDR3 size: 15 residues. The V and J ends lost 10 bases and 8 bases, in that order; junction bases with no gene match: 17. This clonotype occurred many times. Sequencing used peripheral blood. The J gene is TRBJ2-7, the V gene TRBV12-3 or TRBV12-4, with 10 nucleotides matching TRBD1. The TCR was taken from a woman aged 40 to 55 with Graves' ophthalmopathy. The CDR3 here is CATTLGGTGVGKQYF. In DNA, the CDR3 is TGTGCCACTACCCTCGGAGGGACAGGGGTTGGTAAGCAGTACTTC.